This T cell receptor beta chain was documented in a study of Graves' ophthalmopathy and Graves' hyperthyroidism. General study results and limits: Sensitivity of roughly 88% and specificity of almost 83% were achieved when a 13-signature model separated ophthalmopathy from stable hyperthyroidism. Blood was where most expanded thyroid clonotypes above 0.001 frequency also turned up.

Amplified material comprised TCR beta CDR3 regions derived from RNA transcripts. First-round RT-PCR relied on HTBI primers, and a second-round multiplex PCR came next. TCRdb reprocessed the multiplex PCR reads with MiXCR, giving one entry per CDR3 protein. This table holds roughly 610,000 distinct CDR3 sequences, 22% found once. The V and J ends lost 6 bases and 7 bases respectively, with 13 bases between them. CDR1 and CDR2 (germline): DFQATT, SNEGSKA (reference sequence). CDR3 length equals 13 residues. In this sample, this clonotype turned up many times. Its matching antigen is unknown. If no ophthalmopathy appeared within 18 months of follow-up, hyperthyroidism was termed stable. Clinicians made diagnoses from clinical symptoms, serum thyroxine, TRAb, thyroid ultrasound and orbital computed tomography.

The sequence derives from a woman under 30 with stable Graves' hyperthyroidism. Some clones in this sample may be carry-over from other donors' samples. The sample taken for sequencing was peripheral blood. The chain joins TRBV20-1 to TRBJ1-6; D not resolved. CDR3 bases: TGCAGTGCCCCCGGCAGGTCAAATTCACCCCTCCACTTT. It yields the protein CSAPGRSNSPLHF.